This T cell receptor (beta chain) was obtained from a study of T cells expressing NK-cell markers. Study-wide background: It was sorted CD3+CD56-NKG2C+, CD3+CD56+NKG2C- and CD3+CD56+NKG2C+ T cells that provided the TCR beta repertoires.

From its re-call of the 5' RACE reads, TCRdb lists each CDR3 protein once, without DNA. This sample's table has 200,000 to 300,000 distinct CDR3 sequences. CDR1 and CDR2 from the germline V gene are KGHDR and SFDVKD. CDR3 size: 15 residues. The chain has TRBV24-1 and TRBJ2-3; without DNA, the TCRdb call of TRBD1 cannot be checked. This receptor was obtained from a man younger than 30 in good health. Sequenced material: blood T cells: a sorted CD56 or NKG2C T cell subset, CD4+ or CD8+ T cells, or bulk PBMC T cells (not recorded which). The chain's CDR3 is CATSDPGVGTDTQYF.